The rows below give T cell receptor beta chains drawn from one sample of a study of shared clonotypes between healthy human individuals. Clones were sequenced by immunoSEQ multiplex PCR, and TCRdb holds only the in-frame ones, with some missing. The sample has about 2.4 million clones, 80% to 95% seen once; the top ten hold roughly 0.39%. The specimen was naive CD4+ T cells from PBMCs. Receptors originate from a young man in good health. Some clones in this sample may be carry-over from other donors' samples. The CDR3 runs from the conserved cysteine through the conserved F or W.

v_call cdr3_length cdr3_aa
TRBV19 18 CASRSGTSGRAFYNEQFF
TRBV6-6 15 CASRSGLTKTGELFF
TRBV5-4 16 CASSLAGGTGTYEQYF
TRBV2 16 CASSVHRGIDNSPLHF
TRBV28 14 CASRIGTDNYGYTF
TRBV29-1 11 CSVGPSNEAFF
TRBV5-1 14 CASSPGTGGDTQYF
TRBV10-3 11 CAIRGSYGYTF
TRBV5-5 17 CASSSPVDRGKTVVLFF
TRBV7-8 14 CASSLGQGAQPQHF
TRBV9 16 CASSVDWGLRDSPLHF
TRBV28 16 CASSPPGGGTLYEQYF
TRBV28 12 CASRQGRNEQYF
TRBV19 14 CASSLNRVGQPQHF
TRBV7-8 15 CASSKDSGSVYEQFF
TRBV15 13 CATSRDTSYGYTF
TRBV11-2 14 CASSLLSSGNTIYF
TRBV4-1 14 CASSQPGTSNEQFF
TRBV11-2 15 CASSLRTGGPYEQYF
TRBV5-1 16 CASSLIESLYYNEQFF
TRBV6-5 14 CASSFRSGNTEAFF
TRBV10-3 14 CAISPDGYSYEQYF
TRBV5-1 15 CASSLVGGSTDTQYF
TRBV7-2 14 CASSLIAGVDTQYF
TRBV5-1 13 CASRIGETGELFF
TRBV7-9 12 CASSFSNYGYTF
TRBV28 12 CASRGPAYEQYF
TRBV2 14 CATSAVSSYNEQFF
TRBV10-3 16 CAALTLLAGDRDTQYF
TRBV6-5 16 CASSSPLAVSYNEQFF
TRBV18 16 CASSPNLDQGGTEAFF